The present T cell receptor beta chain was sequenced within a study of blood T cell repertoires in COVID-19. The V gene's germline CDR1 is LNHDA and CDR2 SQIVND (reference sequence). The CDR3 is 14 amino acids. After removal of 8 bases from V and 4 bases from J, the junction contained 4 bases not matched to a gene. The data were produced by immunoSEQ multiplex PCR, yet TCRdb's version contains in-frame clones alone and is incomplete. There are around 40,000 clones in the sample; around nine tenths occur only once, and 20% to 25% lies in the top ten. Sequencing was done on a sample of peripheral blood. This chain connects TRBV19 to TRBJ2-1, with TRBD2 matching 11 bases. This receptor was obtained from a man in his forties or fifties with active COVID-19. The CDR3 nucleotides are TGTGCCAGTTCTAGCGGGAGGCGATACAATGAGCAGTTCTTC. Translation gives CASSSGRRYNEQFF. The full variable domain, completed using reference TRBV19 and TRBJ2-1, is DGGITQSPKYLFRKEGQNVTLSCEQNLNHDAMYWYRQDPGQGLRLIYYSQIVNDFQKGDIAEGYSVSREKKESFPLTVTSAQKNPTAFYLCASSSGRRYNEQFFGPGTRLTVL.